These T cell receptor beta chains were read from a single sample in a study of post-analysis software for immune sequencing data. TCRdb reanalysed the PCR reads using MiXCR and keeps one entry per CDR3 protein. Of about 460,000 distinct CDR3 sequences detected, under 55% appear once; the ten largest clones hold about an eighth. What was sequenced was blood. These receptor sequences come from a girl between 5 and 17 years old with multiple sclerosis. Both conserved end residues are trimmed from each CDR3.

V gene: TRBV15
CDR3 protein: ATSPPRTAHYNEQF

V gene: TRBV6-2/TRBV6-3
CDR3 protein: ASSRLAGEGEQF

V gene: TRBV5-6
CDR3 protein: ASQASGYEQY

V gene: TRBV3-1
CDR3 protein: ASSQGGAGGDEQY

V gene: TRBV27
CDR3 protein: ASSFYGTRGEQF

V gene: TRBV7-8
CDR3 protein: AGSTFRDSNFGSGYT

V gene: TRBV12-3/TRBV12-4
CDR3 protein: ASSLALAVYTDTQY

V gene: TRBV28
CDR3 protein: ASIEDIWKNEQF

V gene: TRBV29-1
CDR3 protein: SVRGSSYEQY

V gene: TRBV20-1
CDR3 protein: SVQGTYGYT

V gene: TRBV4-2
CDR3 protein: ASSQGDSEQF

V gene: TRBV4-2
CDR3 protein: ASSQEGEGGYNEQF

V gene: TRBV10-3
CDR3 protein: AISADRETGEQY

V gene: TRBV4-1
CDR3 protein: ASSPGQGSYTGELF

V gene: TRBV10-2
CDR3 protein: ASSESWGPYEQY

V gene: TRBV12-3/TRBV12-4
CDR3 protein: ASSSGAEYGYT

V gene: TRBV20-1
CDR3 protein: SARGPDRANEQY

V gene: TRBV6-5
CDR3 protein: ASTPYRASTEAF

V gene: TRBV29-1
CDR3 protein: SVDQLTRRGYT

V gene: TRBV20-1
CDR3 protein: SASYSSGSPSITDTRY

V gene: TRBV6-1
CDR3 protein: ASSGRTGGHEQY

V gene: TRBV5-1
CDR3 protein: ASSLGPDRDSPLH

V gene: TRBV14
CDR3 protein: ASSPRAGVRTYEQY

V gene: TRBV7-9
CDR3 protein: ASNRAGVDYEQY

V gene: TRBV6-6
CDR3 protein: ASSYGETEAF

V gene: TRBV10-2
CDR3 protein: ASSGTSGRNEQY

V gene: TRBV11-2
CDR3 protein: ASSSYSGETQY

V gene: TRBV24-1
CDR3 protein: ATSESTEVGEQY

V gene: TRBV7-9
CDR3 protein: ASSIGTGRYGYT

V gene: TRBV28
CDR3 protein: ASSLTVPGYT

V gene: TRBV28
CDR3 protein: ASRWDRETDTQY

V gene: TRBV18
CDR3 protein: ASSPAGLGQPQH

V gene: TRBV29-1
CDR3 protein: SVGLNMNTDAF